The present entry profiles one T cell receptor beta chain with its context. CDR3 length equals 15 residues. Trimming took off 8 bases at V and 8 bases at J, with 21 bases between the two ends. CDR1 SEHNR and CDR2 FQNEAQ come from the germline V gene (reference sequence). This entry belongs to a study of OX40 agonist ivuxolimab in advanced cancers. Sequencing was performed with immunoSEQ multiplex PCR; in TCRdb, only in-frame clones are kept and a portion is missing. The sample lists around 100,000 clones; about 92% were seen once. This TCR was recovered from an adult with an advanced solid tumor such as melanoma, head and neck, liver or kidney cancer. Sequences were derived from CD4+ or CD8+ T cells sorted from blood, sampled in a trial of the OX40 agonist ivuxolimab. V gene TRBV7-9 combines with J gene TRBJ1-4; perhaps TRBD1 as D (5 bases). The CDR3 nucleotides are TGTGCCAGCCGCAATGCCCGGGCCGGGGCGGAAAAACTGTTTTTT. Encoded protein: CASRNARAGAEKLFF.